These T cell receptor beta chains were read from a single sample in a study of beta chain features in type 1 diabetes. TCRdb's table, derived via immunoSEQ multiplex PCR, lists solely in-frame clones and lacks some. The sample lists hundreds of thousands of clones, over 13% occurring once. Input material: naive CD4+ T cells from blood. The receptors derive from a man younger than 35 with type 1 diabetes. The CDR3 runs from the conserved cysteine through the conserved F or W. A D gene is named only where the DNA matches it firmly. A row's size may be missing; if present it is once, few, many or a size class.

TRBJ1-4,few,TRBD1,TRBV6-5,CASSYQASGGWEKLFF,TGTGCCAGCAGTTACCAGGCATCAGGGGGGTGGGAAAAACTGTTTTTT
TRBJ2-3,-,-,TRBV13,CASRINPRDTQYF,TGTGCCAGCAGAATTAACCCGCGAGATACGCAGTATTTT
TRBJ1-5,few,TRBD1,TRBV30,CAWRGAGTGGFQPQHF,TGTGCCTGGAGGGGAGCCGGGACAGGGGGCTTTCAGCCCCAGCATTTT
TRBJ2-5,-,-,TRBV7-6,CASSVVIQETQYF,TGTGCCAGCAGCGTCGTAATCCAAGAGACCCAGTACTTC
TRBJ2-3,-,-,TRBV21-1,CASSKESPSGRGIPYTDTQYF,TGTGCCAGCAGCAAAGAATCTCCTAGCGGGAGGGGGATCCCATACACAGATACGCAGTATTTT
TRBJ1-5,few,-,TRBV7-9,CASSLSSIGPQHF,TGTGCCAGCAGCTTGAGCTCCATAGGGCCCCAGCATTTT
TRBJ1-4,-,-,TRBV4-3,CASSQAPGRELTHHEKLFF,TGCGCCAGCAGCCAAGCCCCCGGCAGGGAACTTACCCATCATGAAAAACTGTTTTTT
TRBJ1-1,-,-,TRBV7-2,CASSSRDAGNTEAFF,TGTGCCAGCAGCTCCCGGGACGCCGGAAACACTGAAGCTTTCTTT
TRBJ2-7,-,-,TRBV7-9,CASREGRGSEQYF,TGTGCCAGCAGGGAAGGTCGGGGATCCGAGCAGTACTTC
TRBJ1-2,-,-,TRBV5-1,CASSLDQGEDYGYTF,TGCGCCAGCAGCTTGGATCAGGGTGAAGACTATGGCTACACCTTC
TRBJ1-4,few,-,TRBV4-1,CASSQDLRADPREKLFF,TGCGCCAGCAGCCAAGATCTGAGGGCGGACCCTAGGGAAAAACTGTTTTTT
TRBJ2-3,few,-,TRBV6-5,CASSYLGFSTDTQYF,TGTGCCAGCAGTTACTTAGGCTTTAGCACAGATACGCAGTATTTT
TRBJ2-1,few,TRBD2,TRBV27,CASSFHGLVSEREQFF,TGTGCCAGCAGTTTTCATGGACTAGTCTCAGAGAGGGAGCAGTTCTTC
TRBJ2-7,few,TRBD1,TRBV5-1,CASSLARTGDAYEQYF,TGCGCCAGCAGCTTGGCCCGGACAGGGGATGCCTACGAGCAGTACTTC
TRBJ1-3,few,-,TRBV6-6,CASILYPGLGGNTIYF,TGTGCCAGCATCCTCTACCCAGGGCTGGGTGGAAACACCATATATTTT
TRBJ2-3,-,TRBD2,TRBV25-1,CASAQSGTTADTQYF,TGTGCCAGCGCCCAGAGCGGGACTACCGCAGATACGCAGTATTTT
TRBJ2-4,few,-,TRBV5-6,CASSPKGYIQYF,TGTGCCAGCAGCCCCAAGGGGTACATTCAGTACTTC
TRBJ1-2,few,-,TRBV28,CASSSTQGSYGYTF,TGTGCCAGCAGTTCCACCCAGGGGAGCTATGGCTACACCTTC
TRBJ1-4,few,-,TRBV2,CASSVRAPNEKLFF,TGTGCCAGCAGTGTTCGGGCCCCAAATGAAAAACTGTTTTTT
TRBJ1-4,-,-,TRBV25-1,CASSAPGPLKEKLFF,TGTGCCAGCAGTGCCCCCGGACCTTTGAAGGAAAAACTGTTTTTT
TRBJ2-7,few,-,TRBV6-6,CASRKEDDYEQYF,TGTGCCAGCAGAAAGGAGGACGACTACGAGCAGTACTTC
TRBJ2-3,once,TRBD2,TRBV6-5,CASSYGSGGPHTQYF,TGTGCCAGCAGTTACGGGTCGGGAGGGCCTCATACGCAGTATTTT
TRBJ2-1,few,TRBD2,TRBV9,CASSVTGTSGYNEQFF,TGTGCCAGCAGCGTAACCGGGACTAGCGGTTACAATGAGCAGTTCTTC
TRBJ2-5,-,-,TRBV7-2,CASIQRGRSETQYF,TGTGCCAGCATCCAGAGGGGCAGGTCGGAGACCCAGTACTTC
TRBJ2-5,-,-,TRBV11-2,CASSLTLGLQETQYF,TGTGCCAGCAGCCTCACGTTGGGGCTCCAAGAGACCCAGTACTTC
TRBJ2-7,few,-,TRBV7-2,CASSSTATRDYEQYF,TGTGCCAGCAGCTCGACAGCGACCCGGGATTACGAGCAGTACTTC
TRBJ2-1,few,TRBD2,TRBV30,CAWGSGTSGFSEQFF,TGTGCCTGGGGCTCCGGGACTAGCGGGTTTAGTGAGCAGTTCTTC
TRBJ2-1,-,-,TRBV5-4,CASSLGGTARSGEQFF,TGTGCCAGCAGCTTGGGAGGGACTGCCCGCTCCGGTGAGCAGTTCTTC
TRBJ2-1,few,TRBD1,TRBV6-5,CASSRGQGNEQFF,TGTGCCAGCAGTCGGGGACAGGGGAATGAGCAGTTCTTC
TRBJ1-4,-,-,TRBV6-5,CASRSSTTNEKLFF,TGTGCCAGCAGGAGTTCTACAACTAATGAAAAACTGTTTTTT
TRBJ2-2,-,-,TRBV12-5,CASGTGTINTGELFF,TGTGCTAGTGGTACCGGGACAATAAACACCGGGGAGCTGTTTTTT
TRBJ1-1,few,-,TRBV29-1,CSADGLYMNTEAFF,TGCAGCGCTGATGGGCTGTACATGAACACTGAAGCTTTCTTT
TRBJ2-2,-,-,TRBV7-2,CATRNPKGGTGELFF,TGTGCCACCCGGAACCCCAAGGGAGGAACCGGGGAGCTGTTTTTT
TRBJ1-2,few,TRBD1,TRBV30,CAWSVGTGGGYTF,TGTGCCTGGAGTGTCGGGACAGGGGGCGGCTACACCTTC
TRBJ1-4,-,-,TRBV9,CASSVGGQEKLFF,TGTGCCAGCAGCGTCGGGGGCCAGGAAAAACTGTTTTTT
TRBJ2-1,few,-,TRBV30,CAWSVTQGYNEQFF,TGTGCCTGGAGTGTCACACAGGGTTACAATGAGCAGTTCTTC
TRBJ2-5,few,TRBD1,TRBV29-1,CSVGQGQETQYF,TGCAGCGTTGGACAGGGCCAAGAGACCCAGTACTTC
TRBJ2-2,few,-,TRBV28,CASSLVSGVNTGELFF,TGTGCCAGCAGTTTGGTTTCTGGGGTGAACACCGGGGAGCTGTTTTTT
TRBJ2-1,few,TRBD2,TRBV9,CASSVGGAGGPNEQFF,TGTGCCAGCAGCGTAGGAGGAGCGGGGGGGCCGAATGAGCAGTTCTTC
TRBJ2-3,few,TRBD2,TRBV4-3,CASSQFKASGGALAQYF,TGCGCCAGCAGCCAATTCAAGGCGAGCGGGGGGGCGTTAGCGCAGTATTTT
TRBJ2-3,-,TRBD1,TRBV7-7,CASSLQTGADTQYF,TGTGCTAGCAGCCTCCAGACAGGGGCAGATACGCAGTATTTT
TRBJ1-5,-,TRBD1,TRBV19,CASSTDRAHQPQHF,TGTGCCAGTAGCACGGACAGGGCCCATCAGCCCCAGCATTTT
TRBJ1-1,few,-,TRBV7-2,CASSFEINTEAFF,TGTGCCAGCAGCTTTGAAATTAACACTGAAGCTTTCTTT
TRBJ2-1,-,-,TRBV7-3,CASSLRTDYNEQFF,TGTGCCAGCAGCCTACGGACAGATTACAATGAGCAGTTCTTC
TRBJ2-7,-,TRBD1,TRBV28,CASSAGQGSEQYF,TGTGCCAGCAGTGCAGGACAGGGTAGCGAGCAGTACTTC
TRBJ2-3,few,-,TRBV29-1,CSVEGLVWGDTQYF,TGCAGCGTTGAAGGCTTGGTCTGGGGGGATACGCAGTATTTT
TRBJ2-7,-,-,TRBV7-2,CASTVVGAQGEQYF,TGTGCCAGCACCGTAGTCGGGGCCCAAGGGGAGCAGTACTTC
TRBJ2-7,-,-,TRBV5-1,CASSRTPSLGGNYEQYF,TGCGCCAGCAGCCGGACTCCCTCCCTTGGCGGAAACTACGAGCAGTACTTC
TRBJ2-6,few,-,TRBV2,CATTGANVLTF,TGTGCCACCACAGGGGCCAACGTCCTGACTTTC
TRBJ2-3,-,-,TRBV7-9,CASSLGTDTQYF,TGTGCCAGCAGCCTCGGCACAGATACGCAGTATTTT
TRBJ2-5,few,-,TRBV21-1,CASSKGEGGEETQYF,TGTGCCAGCAGCAAAGGGGAGGGAGGGGAAGAGACCCAGTACTTC
TRBJ1-5,-,-,TRBV5-4,CASSFDVGADQPQHF,TGTGCCAGCAGCTTTGATGTCGGGGCGGATCAGCCCCAGCATTTT
TRBJ1-4,few,-,TRBV30,CAWSNGGKLFF,TGTGCCTGGAGCAACGGAGGAAAACTGTTTTTT
TRBJ2-7,few,-,TRBV9,CASSGSPLTEQYF,TGTGCCAGCAGTGGGAGTCCCCTAACCGAGCAGTACTTC
TRBJ1-4,few,-,TRBV19,CASSSPGTTNEKLFF,TGTGCCAGTAGTAGCCCGGGAACAACTAATGAAAAACTGTTTTTT